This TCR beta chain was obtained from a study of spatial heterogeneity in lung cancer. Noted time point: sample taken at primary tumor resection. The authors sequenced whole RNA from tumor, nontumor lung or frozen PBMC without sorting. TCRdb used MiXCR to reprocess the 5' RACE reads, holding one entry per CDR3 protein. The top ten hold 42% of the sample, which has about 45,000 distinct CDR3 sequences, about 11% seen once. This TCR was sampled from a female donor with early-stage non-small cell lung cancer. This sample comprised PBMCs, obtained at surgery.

CDR3 loop: CASSYSVGTGTRVSYNEQFF. The CDR3 nucleotides read TGTGCCAGCAGTTACTCCGTAGGTACCGGGACTAGGGTCTCCTACAATGAGCAGTTCTTC. V is TRBV6-2 or TRBV6-3 and J is TRBJ2-1; TRBD2 agrees at 8 bases. The CDR3 is 20 amino acids. CDR1 is MNHEY, CDR2 SVGEGT, per germline. The junction had 13 bases not matched to a gene; V was cut back by 0 bases and J by 0 bases.